The source of this T cell receptor (beta chain) is a study of Graves' ophthalmopathy and Graves' hyperthyroidism. Scientists amplified the TCR beta CDR3 regions from RNA transcripts. HTBI-primed RT-PCR formed the first round, and a multiplex PCR formed the second. In TCRdb, the multiplex PCR reads were re-called with MiXCR into one record per CDR3 protein. The table has under 400,000 distinct CDR3 sequences, 15% to 20% seen once. This clonotype was seen a handful of times. The CDR3 runs to 14 residues. The V end was cut by 0 bases, the J end by 7 bases, with 12 bases between. CDR1 and CDR2 from the germline V gene are MNHNS and SASEGT.

The sample consisted of peripheral blood. The source of this sequence is an adult man with Graves' ophthalmopathy. The chain carries TRBV6-1 and TRBJ1-2; a weak D match, TRBD1 (6 bases). CDR3 sequence (DNA): TGTGCCAGCAGTGAAGCTAGGGGGAGGGTTGGCTACACCTTC. It codes for CASSEARGRVGYTF.